The 6 T cell receptor beta chains presented below share a single source sample, sequenced in a study of cytomegalovirus exposure and HLA in healthy donors. The table came from immunoSEQ multiplex PCR; TCRdb's copy has only in-frame clones and leaves some out. This table holds some 84,000 clones, approximately 91% found once. Sequenced input: PBMCs. Receptors originate from a young man in good health and CMV-seronegative.

This clone was seen a few times. The chain carries TRBV28 and TRBJ1-5; 8 positions match TRBD1. V lost 6 bases, J lost 2 bases, and 3 bases stayed unmatched. The CDR3 has 14 amino acids. Germline V gene lookup returns CDR1 MDHEN and CDR2 SYDVKM. The CDR3 here is CASSPGQGNQPQHF. For the CDR3, the DNA is TGTGCCAGCAGCCCGGGACAGGGCAATCAGCCCCAGCATTTT.

The chain has TRBV28 and TRBJ1-2; 10 bases agree with TRBD1. Germline V gene data show CDR1 as MDHEN and CDR2 as SYDVKM. The CDR3 sequence is 14 residues long. V lost 5 bases to trimming and J lost 6 bases; unmatched junction nucleotides: 6. The CDR3 reads CASSRQGADDGYTF. The CDR3 nucleotides are TGTGCCAGCAGTCGACAGGGGGCGGACGATGGCTACACCTTC.

The chain is built from TRBV9 and TRBJ2-1, with 11 nucleotides matching TRBD1. Germline V gene data show CDR1 as SGDLS and CDR2 as YYNGEE. The CDR3 length is 15 residues. V trimming: 3 bases; J trimming: 9 bases; junction bases outside the gene matches: 8. In DNA form, the CDR3 reads TGTGCCAGCAGCGCGACCGGGACAGGGGGGGCTGAGCAGTTCTTC. The encoded protein is CASSATGTGGAEQFF.

The rearrangement links TRBV9 to TRBJ2-2; maybe TRBD1 (5 bases). The CDR3 sequence is 15 residues long. Trimming removed 0 bases from V and 3 bases from J, with 9 bases in between. CDR1 SGDLS and CDR2 YYNGEE come from the germline V gene. The CDR3 spells CASSVGGRDTGELFF. The CDR3 DNA sequence: TGTGCCAGCAGCGTAGGGGGCAGGGACACCGGGGAGCTGTTTTTT.

The rearrangement links TRBV7-6 to TRBJ2-7; TRBD2 agrees at 13 bases. There are 14 residues in the CDR3. After removal of 1 base from V and 7 bases from J, the junction contained 1 base not matched to a gene. The germline V gene encodes CDR1 SGHVS and CDR2 FNYEAQ. The CDR3 DNA is TGTGCCAGCAGCTTAGAACTAGCGGGAGGGGAGCAGTACTTC. It codes for CASSLELAGGEQYF.

The rearrangement uses TRBV28 and TRBJ1-1; a weak D match, TRBD1 (5 bases). Trimming cost V 8 bases and J 0 bases, with 10 bases left between them. The CDR3 covers 13 residues. The germline V gene encodes CDR1 MDHEN and CDR2 SYDVKM. For the CDR3, the DNA is TGTGCCAGCTATGGGGCTTTGAACACTGAAGCTTTCTTT. It specifies CASYGALNTEAFF.